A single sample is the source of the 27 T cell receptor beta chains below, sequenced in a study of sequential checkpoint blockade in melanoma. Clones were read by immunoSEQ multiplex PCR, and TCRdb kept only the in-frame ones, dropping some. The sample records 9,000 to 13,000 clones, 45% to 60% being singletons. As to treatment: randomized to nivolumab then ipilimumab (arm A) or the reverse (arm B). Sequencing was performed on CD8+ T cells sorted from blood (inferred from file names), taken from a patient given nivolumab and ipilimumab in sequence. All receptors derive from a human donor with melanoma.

CDR3 sequence (DNA): TGTGCCAGCAGTCTCGGGACATTAGGAGCCGAGCAGTACTTC. Translating it yields CASSLGTLGAEQYF. This chain joins TRBV6-5 and TRBJ2-7, with D possibly TRBD1 on 6 matching bases. The CDR3 extends over 14 amino acids. CDR1 and CDR2 (germline): MNHEY, SVGAGI. V lost 5 bases, J lost 6 bases, and 17 bases lay in between.

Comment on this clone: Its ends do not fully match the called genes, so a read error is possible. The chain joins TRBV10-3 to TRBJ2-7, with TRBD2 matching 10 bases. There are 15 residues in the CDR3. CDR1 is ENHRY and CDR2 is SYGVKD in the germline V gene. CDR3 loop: CASSYSSGRYDEQYF. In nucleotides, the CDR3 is TGTGCCAGCAGTTACTCTAGCGGGAGATACGACGAGCAGTACTTC.

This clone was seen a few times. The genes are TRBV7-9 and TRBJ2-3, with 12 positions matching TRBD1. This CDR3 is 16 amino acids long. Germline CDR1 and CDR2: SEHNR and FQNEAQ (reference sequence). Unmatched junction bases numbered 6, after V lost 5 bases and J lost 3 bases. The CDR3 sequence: CASSRDRGRGTDTQYF. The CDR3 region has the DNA TGTGCCAGCAGCAGGGACAGGGGGCGCGGGACAGATACGCAGTATTTT.

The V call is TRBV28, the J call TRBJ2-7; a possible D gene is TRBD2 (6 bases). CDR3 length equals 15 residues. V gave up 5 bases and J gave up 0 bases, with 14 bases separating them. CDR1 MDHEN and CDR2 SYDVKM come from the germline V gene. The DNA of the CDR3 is TGTGCCAGCAGTACGGGACTCCGGAGCTCCTACGAGCAGTACTTC. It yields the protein CASSTGLRSSYEQYF.

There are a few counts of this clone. CDR3 bases: TGTGCCAGCAGCTTAGCGGGGAGGAGCTACGAGCAGTACTTC. Protein: CASSLAGRSYEQYF. This chain connects TRBV7-8 to TRBJ2-7; D might be TRBD2 (6 bases). Trimming cost V 0 bases and J 3 bases, with 9 bases left between them. CDR1 SGHVS and CDR2 FQNEAQ come from the germline V gene. The CDR3 length is 14 residues.

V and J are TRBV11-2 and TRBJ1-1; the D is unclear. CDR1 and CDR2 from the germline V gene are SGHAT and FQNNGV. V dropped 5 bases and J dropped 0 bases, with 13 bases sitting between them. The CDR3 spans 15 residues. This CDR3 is CASSESGPMNTEAFF. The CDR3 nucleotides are TGTGCCAGCAGCGAGAGTGGGCCGATGAACACTGAAGCTTTCTTT.

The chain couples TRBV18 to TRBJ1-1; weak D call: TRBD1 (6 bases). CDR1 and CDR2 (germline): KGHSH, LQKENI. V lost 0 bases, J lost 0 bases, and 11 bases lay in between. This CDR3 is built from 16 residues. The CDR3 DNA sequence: TGTGCCAGCTCACCACCGAGCCAGGGGATGAACACTGAAGCTTTCTTT. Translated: CASSPPSQGMNTEAFF.

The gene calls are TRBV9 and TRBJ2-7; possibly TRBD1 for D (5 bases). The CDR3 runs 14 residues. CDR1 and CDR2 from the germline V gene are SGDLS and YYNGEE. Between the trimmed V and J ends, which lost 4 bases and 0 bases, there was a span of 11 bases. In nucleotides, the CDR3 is TGTGCCAGCAGCCCGCGACAGTACTCCTACGAGCAGTACTTC. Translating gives CASSPRQYSYEQYF.

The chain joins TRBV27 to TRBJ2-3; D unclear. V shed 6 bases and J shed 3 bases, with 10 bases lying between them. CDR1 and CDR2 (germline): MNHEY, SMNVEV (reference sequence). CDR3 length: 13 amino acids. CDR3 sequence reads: CASSFSGTDTQYF. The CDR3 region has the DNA TGTGCCAGCAGCTTCTCCGGGACAGATACGCAGTATTTT.

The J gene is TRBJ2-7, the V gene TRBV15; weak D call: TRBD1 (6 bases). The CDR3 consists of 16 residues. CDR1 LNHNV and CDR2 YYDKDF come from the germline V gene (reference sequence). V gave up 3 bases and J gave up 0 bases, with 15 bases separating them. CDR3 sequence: CATSSPRDTSSYEQYF. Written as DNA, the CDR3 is TGTGCCACCAGCAGCCCCCGGGACACCAGCTCCTACGAGCAGTACTTC. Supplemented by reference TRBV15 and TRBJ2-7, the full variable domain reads DAMVIQNPRYQVTQFGKPVTLSCSQTLNHNVMYWYQQKSSQAPKLLFHYYDKDFNNEADTPDNFQSRRPNTSFCFLDIRSPGLGDTAMYLCATSSPRDTSSYEQYFGPGTRLTVT.

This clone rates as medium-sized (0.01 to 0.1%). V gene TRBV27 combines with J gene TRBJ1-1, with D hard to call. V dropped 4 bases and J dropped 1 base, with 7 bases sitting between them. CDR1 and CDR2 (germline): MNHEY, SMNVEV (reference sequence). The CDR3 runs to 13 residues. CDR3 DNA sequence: TGTGCCAGCAGTTCAACAGAGAACACTGAAGCTTTCTTT. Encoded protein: CASSSTENTEAFF.

The CDR3 DNA sequence: TGTGCCAGCACCAGAGGAGCCTACGAGCAGTACTTC. Its protein is CASTRGAYEQYF. The chain recombines TRBV6-5 with TRBJ2-7; no clear D. Germline values: CDR1 MNHEY, CDR2 SVGAGI. The CDR3 runs 12 residues. V lost 7 bases and J 2 bases, leaving 9 bases between the germline ends.

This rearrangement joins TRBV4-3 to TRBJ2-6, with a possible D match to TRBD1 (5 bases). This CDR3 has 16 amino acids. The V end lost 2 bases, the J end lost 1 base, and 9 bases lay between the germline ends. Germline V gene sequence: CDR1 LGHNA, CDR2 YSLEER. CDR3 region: CASSQTRASGANVLTF. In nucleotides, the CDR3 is TGCGCCAGCAGCCAAACCAGGGCATCTGGGGCCAACGTCCTGACTTTC.

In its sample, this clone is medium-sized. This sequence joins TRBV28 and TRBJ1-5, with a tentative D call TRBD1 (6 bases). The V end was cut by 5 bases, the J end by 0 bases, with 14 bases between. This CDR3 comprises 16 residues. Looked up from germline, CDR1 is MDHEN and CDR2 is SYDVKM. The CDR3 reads CASSLQGTYSNQPQHF. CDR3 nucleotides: TGTGCCAGCAGTCTACAGGGAACATATAGCAATCAGCCCCAGCATTTT.

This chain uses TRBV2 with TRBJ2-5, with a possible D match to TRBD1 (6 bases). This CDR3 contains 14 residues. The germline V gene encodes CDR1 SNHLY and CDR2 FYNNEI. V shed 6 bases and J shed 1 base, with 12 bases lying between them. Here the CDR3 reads CASRLGHLQETQYF. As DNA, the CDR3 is TGTGCCAGCAGACTGGGACACCTCCAAGAGACCCAGTACTTC. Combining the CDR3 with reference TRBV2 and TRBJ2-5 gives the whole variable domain EPEVTQTPSHQVTQMGQEVILRCVPISNHLYFYWYRQILGQKVEFLVSFYNNEISEKSEIFDDQFSVERPDGSNFTLKIRSTKLEDSAMYFCASRLGHLQETQYFGPGTRLLVL.

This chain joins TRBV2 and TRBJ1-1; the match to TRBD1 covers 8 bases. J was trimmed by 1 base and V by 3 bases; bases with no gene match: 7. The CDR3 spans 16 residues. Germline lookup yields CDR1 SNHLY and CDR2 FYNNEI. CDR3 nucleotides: TGTGCCAGCAGTGATCCGGGGACAGGATGGAACACTGAAGCTTTCTTT. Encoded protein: CASSDPGTGWNTEAFF.

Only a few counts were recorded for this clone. The CDR3 sequence: CASSSRREVTDTQYF. CDR3 in DNA: TGTGCCAGCAGTTCACGGCGGGAAGTAACAGATACGCAGTATTTT. The chain joins TRBV6-1 to TRBJ2-3, with a possible D match to TRBD2 (6 bases). The V gene lost 5 bases and the J gene lost 3 bases, with 15 bases spanning the gap. The germline gives CDR1 MNHNS, CDR2 SASEGT. The CDR3 totals 15 residues.

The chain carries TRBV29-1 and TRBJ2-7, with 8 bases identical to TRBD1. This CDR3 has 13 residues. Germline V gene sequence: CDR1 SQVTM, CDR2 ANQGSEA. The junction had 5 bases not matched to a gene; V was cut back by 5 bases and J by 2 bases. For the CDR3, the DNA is TGCAGCGTTATCGACAGGGGACCCTACGAGCAGTACTTC. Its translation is CSVIDRGPYEQYF.

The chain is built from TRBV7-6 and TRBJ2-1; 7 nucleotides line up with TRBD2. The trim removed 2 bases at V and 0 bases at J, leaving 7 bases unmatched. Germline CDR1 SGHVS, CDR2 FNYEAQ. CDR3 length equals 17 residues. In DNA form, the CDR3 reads TGTGCCAGCAGCTTAAGTGGGAGGGATAGCTCCTACAATGAGCAGTTCTTC. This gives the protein CASSLSGRDSSYNEQFF. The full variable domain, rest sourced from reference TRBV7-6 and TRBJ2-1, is GAGVSQSPRYKVTKRGQDVALRCDPISGHVSLYWYRQALGQGPEFLTYFNYEAQQDKSGLPNDRFSAERPEGSISTLTIQRTEQRDSAMYRCASSLSGRDSSYNEQFFGPGTRLTVL.

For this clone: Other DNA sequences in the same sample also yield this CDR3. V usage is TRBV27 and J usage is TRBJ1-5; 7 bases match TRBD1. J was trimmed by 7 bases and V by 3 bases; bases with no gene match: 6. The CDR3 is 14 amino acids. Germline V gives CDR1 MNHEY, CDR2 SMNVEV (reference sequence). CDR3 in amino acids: CASSLTGSDQPQHF. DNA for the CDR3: TGTGCCAGCAGTTTGACAGGGTCGGACCAGCCCCAGCATTTT.

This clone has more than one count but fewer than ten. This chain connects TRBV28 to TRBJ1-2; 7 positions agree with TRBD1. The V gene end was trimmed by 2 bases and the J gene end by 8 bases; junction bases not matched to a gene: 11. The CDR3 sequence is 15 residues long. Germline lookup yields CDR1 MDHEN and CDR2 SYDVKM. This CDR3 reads CASSLGGGTAEGYTF. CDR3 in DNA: TGTGCCAGCAGTTTAGGAGGTGGGACAGCGGAGGGCTACACCTTC.

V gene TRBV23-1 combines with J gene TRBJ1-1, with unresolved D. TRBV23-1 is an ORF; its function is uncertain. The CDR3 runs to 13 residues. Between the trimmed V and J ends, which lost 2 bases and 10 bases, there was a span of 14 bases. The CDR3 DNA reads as TGCGCCAGCAGTCAACGATTCGAGGGAACAGCTTTCTTT. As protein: CASSQRFEGTAFF.

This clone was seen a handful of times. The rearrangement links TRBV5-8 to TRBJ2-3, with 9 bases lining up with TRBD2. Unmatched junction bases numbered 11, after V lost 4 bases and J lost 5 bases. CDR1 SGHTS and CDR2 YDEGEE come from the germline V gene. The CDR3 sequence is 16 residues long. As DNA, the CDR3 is TGTGCCAGCAGCACCGGGACTAGCTGGGATGGAGATACGCAGTATTTT. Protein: CASSTGTSWDGDTQYF.

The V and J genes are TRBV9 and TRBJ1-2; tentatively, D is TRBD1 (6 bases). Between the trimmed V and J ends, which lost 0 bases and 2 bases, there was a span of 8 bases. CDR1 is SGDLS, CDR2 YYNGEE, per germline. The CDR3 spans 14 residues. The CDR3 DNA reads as TGTGCCAGCAGCGTAGGGACAGCCAACTATGGCTACACCTTC. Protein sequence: CASSVGTANYGYTF.

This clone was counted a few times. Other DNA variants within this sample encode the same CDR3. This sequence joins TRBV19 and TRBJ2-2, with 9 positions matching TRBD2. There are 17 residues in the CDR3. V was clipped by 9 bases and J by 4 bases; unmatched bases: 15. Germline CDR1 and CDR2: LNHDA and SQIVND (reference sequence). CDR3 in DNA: TGTGCCAGCGGCGGAGGCGGGAGGGCCTTTGGCACCGGGGAGCTGTTTTTT. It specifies CASGGGGRAFGTGELFF.

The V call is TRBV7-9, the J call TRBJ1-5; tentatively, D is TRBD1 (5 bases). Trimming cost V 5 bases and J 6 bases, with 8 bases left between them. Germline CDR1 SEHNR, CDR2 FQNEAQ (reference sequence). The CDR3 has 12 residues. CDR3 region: CASSQGVQPQHF. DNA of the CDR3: TGTGCCAGCAGCCAAGGGGTTCAGCCCCAGCATTTT.

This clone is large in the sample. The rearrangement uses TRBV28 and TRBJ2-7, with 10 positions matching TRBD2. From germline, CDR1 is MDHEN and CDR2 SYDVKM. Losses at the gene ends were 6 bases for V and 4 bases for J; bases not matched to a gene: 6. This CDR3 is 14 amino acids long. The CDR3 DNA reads TGTGCCAGCAGGCCCGGGACTAGCGCTTACGAGCAGTACTTC. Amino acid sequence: CASRPGTSAYEQYF.